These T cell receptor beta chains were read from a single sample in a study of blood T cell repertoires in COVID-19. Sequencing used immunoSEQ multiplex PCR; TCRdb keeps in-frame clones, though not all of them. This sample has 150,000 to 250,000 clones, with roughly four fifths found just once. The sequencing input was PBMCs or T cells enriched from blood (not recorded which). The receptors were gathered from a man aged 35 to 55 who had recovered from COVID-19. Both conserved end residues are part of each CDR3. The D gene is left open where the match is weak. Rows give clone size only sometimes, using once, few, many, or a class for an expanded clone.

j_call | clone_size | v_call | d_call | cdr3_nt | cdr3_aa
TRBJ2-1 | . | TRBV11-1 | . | TGTGCCAGCAGCTCAGATTACAATGAGCAGTTCTTC | CASSSDYNEQFF
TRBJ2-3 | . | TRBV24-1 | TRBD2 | TGTGCCACCAGCGGGACTAGCGGGAGTGGCACAGATACGCAGTATTTT | CATSGTSGSGTDTQYF
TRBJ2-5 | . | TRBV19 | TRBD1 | TGTGCCAGTAGTATGGCCAGGGGGCGGCGGGAGACCCAGTACTTC | CASSMARGRRETQYF
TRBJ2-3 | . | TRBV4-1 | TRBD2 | TGCGCCAGCAGCCAAAACTTTATAGCGGGAGGCCGGGTAGATACGCAGTATTTT | CASSQNFIAGGRVDTQYF
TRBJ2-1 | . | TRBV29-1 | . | TGCAGCGTTGCCTACAATCTAGCGTGGCTCTACAATGAGCAGTTCTTC | CSVAYNLAWLYNEQFF
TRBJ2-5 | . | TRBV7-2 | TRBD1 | TGTGCCAGCAGCAAAGGACAGGGGGGCAAGACCCAGTACTTC | CASSKGQGGKTQYF
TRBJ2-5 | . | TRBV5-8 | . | TGTGCCAGCAGCAGTGGACAGAAAGAGACCCAGTACTTC | CASSSGQKETQYF
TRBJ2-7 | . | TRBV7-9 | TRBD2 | TGTGCCAGCAGCTTAATGGGGGGGAGCTCCTACGAGCAGTACTTC | CASSLMGGSSYEQYF
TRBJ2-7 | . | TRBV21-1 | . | TGTGCCAGCAGCAAAGTGAGGGTGTCCTACGAGCAGTACTTC | CASSKVRVSYEQYF
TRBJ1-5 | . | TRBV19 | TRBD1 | TGTGCCAGTAGTCGACAGGGGAGCAATCAGCCCCAGCATTTT | CASSRQGSNQPQHF
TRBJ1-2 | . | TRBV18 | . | TGTGCCAGCTCACCCCGGGAGGGCCCCACGGGCTACACCTTC | CASSPREGPTGYTF
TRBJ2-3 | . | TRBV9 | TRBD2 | TGTGCCAGCAGCGCTAGCGGGAGGGTGACAGATACGCAGTATTTT | CASSASGRVTDTQYF
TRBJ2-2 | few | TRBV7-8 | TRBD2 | TGTGCCAGCAGCTTCGGATGGGGAGCGGGAGGCCACACCGGGGAGCTGTTTTTT | CASSFGWGAGGHTGELFF
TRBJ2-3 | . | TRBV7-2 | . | TGTGCCAGCAGCTCTGGGACAACTAGCACAGATACGCAGTATTTT | CASSSGTTSTDTQYF
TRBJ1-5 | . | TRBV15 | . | TGTGCCACCAGCAGAGGGGGGGGGAGCAATCAGCCCCAGCATTTT | CATSRGGGSNQPQHF